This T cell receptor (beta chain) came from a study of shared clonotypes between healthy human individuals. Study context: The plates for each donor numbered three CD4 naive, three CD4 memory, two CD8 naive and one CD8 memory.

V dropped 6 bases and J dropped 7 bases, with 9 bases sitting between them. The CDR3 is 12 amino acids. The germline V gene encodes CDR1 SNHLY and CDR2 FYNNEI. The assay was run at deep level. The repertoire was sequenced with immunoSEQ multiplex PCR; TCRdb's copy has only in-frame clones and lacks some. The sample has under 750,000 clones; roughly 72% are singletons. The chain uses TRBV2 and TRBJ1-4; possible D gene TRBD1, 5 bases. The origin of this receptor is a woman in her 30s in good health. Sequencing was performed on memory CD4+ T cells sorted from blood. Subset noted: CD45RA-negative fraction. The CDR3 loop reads CASSPDSEKLFF. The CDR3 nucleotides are TGTGCCAGCAGCCCCGACAGTGAAAAACTGTTTTTT.